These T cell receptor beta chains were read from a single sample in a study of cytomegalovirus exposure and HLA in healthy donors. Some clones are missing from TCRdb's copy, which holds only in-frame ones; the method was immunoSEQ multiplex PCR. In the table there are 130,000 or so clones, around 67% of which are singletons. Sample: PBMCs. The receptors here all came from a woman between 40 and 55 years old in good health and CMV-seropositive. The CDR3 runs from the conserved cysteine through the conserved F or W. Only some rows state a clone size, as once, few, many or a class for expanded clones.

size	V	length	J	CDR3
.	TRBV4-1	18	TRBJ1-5	CASSQVIQGSTFNQPQHF
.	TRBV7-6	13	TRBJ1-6	CASSPRGGSPLHF
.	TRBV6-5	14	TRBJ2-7	CASSSKGTGNEQYF
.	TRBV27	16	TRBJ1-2	CASSPLAAGVVYGYTF
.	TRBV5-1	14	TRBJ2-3	CASGTGGETDTQYF
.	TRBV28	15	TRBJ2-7	CASSLSRQGSYEQYF
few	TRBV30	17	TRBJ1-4	CAWSVQGTGGINEKLFF
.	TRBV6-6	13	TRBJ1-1	CASIAGVSTEAFF
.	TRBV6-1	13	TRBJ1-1	CASMGGRNTEAFF
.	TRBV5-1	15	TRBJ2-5	CASSSQGQGIKTQYF
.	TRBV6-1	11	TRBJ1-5	CASSDPDKVHF
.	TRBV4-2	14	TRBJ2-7	CASSQAGGGGEQYF
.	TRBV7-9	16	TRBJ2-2	CASSPRGGSLTGELFF
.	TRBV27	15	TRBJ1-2	CASTARGPQTAGYTF
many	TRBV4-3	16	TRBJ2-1	CASQKGRYSSYNEQFF
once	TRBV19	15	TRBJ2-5	CASSSSGSLQETQYF
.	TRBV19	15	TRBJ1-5	CASSIGGGSNQPQHF
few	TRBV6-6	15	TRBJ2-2	CASSFAGGTTGELFF
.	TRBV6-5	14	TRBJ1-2	CASSYDSGRYGYTF
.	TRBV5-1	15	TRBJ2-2	CASSHGQGDTGELFF
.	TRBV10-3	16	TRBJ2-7	CAISESDRVGGYEQYF
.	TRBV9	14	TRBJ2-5	CASSVSLTGETQYF
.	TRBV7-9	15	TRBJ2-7	CSSSLAGGSSYEQYF
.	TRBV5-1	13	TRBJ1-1	CASRGQGLVEAFF
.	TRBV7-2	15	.	CASSFSGGRSYEQYF
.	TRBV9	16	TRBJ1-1	CASSAGGTGGYTEAFF
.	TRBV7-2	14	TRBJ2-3	CASSHLYALGAQYF
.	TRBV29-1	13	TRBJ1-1	CSVGRGRNTEAFF
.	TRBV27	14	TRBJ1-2	CASSWTGAGYGYTF
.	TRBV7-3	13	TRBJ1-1	CASSRTVNTEAFF
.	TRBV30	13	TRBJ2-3	CAWRRGSWDTQYF
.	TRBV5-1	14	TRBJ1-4	CASSLRGYNEKLFF
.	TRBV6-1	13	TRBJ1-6	CASRTEYNSPLHF
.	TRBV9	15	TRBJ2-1	CASSPTSGSYNEQFF
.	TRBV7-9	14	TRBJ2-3	CASSLGQITDTQYF
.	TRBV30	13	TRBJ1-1	CAWADRGPTEAFF
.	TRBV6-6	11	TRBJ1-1	CASSYTGTPFF
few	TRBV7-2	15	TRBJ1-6	CASSYLVRGNSPLHF
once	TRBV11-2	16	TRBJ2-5	CASSLSVGQLQETQYF
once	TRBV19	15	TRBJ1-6	CASSRDRGGNSPLHF
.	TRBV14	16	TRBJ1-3	CASSPRDRGYGNTIYF
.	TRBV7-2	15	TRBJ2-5	CASSFYRREQETQYF
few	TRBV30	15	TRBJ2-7	CAWSGDRGRTYEQYF
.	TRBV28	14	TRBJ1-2	CASYGTGIEHGYTF
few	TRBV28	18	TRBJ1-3	CASSSNQGAQPSGNTIYF
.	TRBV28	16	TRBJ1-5	CASSASGTGYNQPQHF
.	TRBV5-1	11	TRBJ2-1	CASRIAGPQFF
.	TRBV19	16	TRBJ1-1	CASSPRTGAWNTEAFF
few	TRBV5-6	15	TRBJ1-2	CASSFGQQGYYGYTF
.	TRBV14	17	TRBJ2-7	CASSHPRTEIGGCEQYF
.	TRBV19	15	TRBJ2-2	CASSITGLPTGELFF
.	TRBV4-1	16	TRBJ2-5	CASSQEATGVGETQYF